A single sample is the source of the 14 T cell receptor beta chains below, sequenced in a study of immune heterogeneity within non-small cell lung tumors (dated by TCRdb to the late 2010s). Sequencing used a HiSeq X Ten. A multiplex PCR system amplified the TCR beta CDR3 region, with a first 10-cycle round using 32 V-gene forward and 13 J-gene reverse primers. The public reads were reanalyzed by TCRdb: fastp trimming at Q25, MiXCR alignment, in-frame beta chains only. CDR3 protein sequences are deduplicated, and each keeps its most common genes and DNA. The sample table contains about 4,300 distinct CDR3 sequences; only one count was recorded for around a fifth of them. The ten largest clones capture about 8% of the sample. Genomic DNA was extracted from bulk tumor tissue and used as the TCR template, and approximately 600 ng gDNA was amplified per sample. During surgery, several biopsies were collected from each primary tumor and placed as far from one another as possible within the tumor mass. The study cohort was described as untreated, and patients were newly diagnosed NSCLC cases undergoing curative surgery.

Sequencing input: lung tumor tissue. All receptors come from an older man with non-small cell lung cancer.

This clonotype is labeled as medium-sized (0.01 to 0.1%). CDR3 sequence: CASSRTEGTEQFF. The CDR3 DNA sequence: TGTGCCAGTAGTAGGACGGAGGGCACTGAGCAGTTCTTC. This sequence joins TRBV19 and TRBJ2-1, with TRBD2 as a possible D gene (6 bases). Deletions cut 4 bases from V and 9 bases from J, with 13 bases between. Per the germline V gene, CDR1 is LNHDA and CDR2 is SQIVND (reference sequence). This CDR3 has 13 residues.

For this clonotype: This may arise from a read error, as a much more abundant clone is one base away. The chain has TRBV7-8 and TRBJ2-4, with no clear D. Trimming left V 1 base short and J 6 bases short, with 10 bases between. The CDR3 sequence is 14 residues long. In germline, CDR1 is SGHVS, CDR2 FQNEAQ. CDR3 coding DNA: TGTGCCAGCAGCTTAGGGGGTTTTTTAAACATTCAGTACTTC. Encoded protein: CASSLGGFLNIQYF.

This clonotype is labeled as medium-sized. The genes are TRBV9 and TRBJ2-7; TRBD1 matches 8 bases. Germline CDR1 SGDLS, CDR2 YYNGEE. V was clipped by 4 bases and J by 5 bases; unmatched bases: 8. The CDR3 loop spans 14 amino acids. The CDR3 DNA is TGTGCCAGCAGCCAACAGGGGGTCGTAGACGAGCAGTACTTC. Its translation is CASSQQGVVDEQYF.

This clonotype is categorized as medium-sized (0.01 to 0.1%). The V call is TRBV20-1, the J call TRBJ1-5; 10 bases match TRBD1. The CDR3 spans 16 residues. V lost 0 bases and J lost 9; bases outside the gene matches: 11. Germline-derived CDR1 and CDR2 are DFQATT and SNEGSKA (reference sequence). CDR3 DNA: TGCAGTGCTAGAGACGCGACAGGGGGCTTCCTTGCGCCCCAGCATTTT. This gives the protein CSARDATGGFLAPQHF.

This clonotype has more than one count but fewer than ten. For the CDR3, the DNA is TGTGCCAGCGGACTAGCGGGAGGCGCAGATACGCAGTATTTT. The encoded protein is CASGLAGGADTQYF. The genes are TRBV7-2 and TRBJ2-3; 14 nucleotides match TRBD2. Germline trimming cut 8 bases from V and 4 bases from J; bases unmatched to any gene: 2. The CDR3 loop spans 14 amino acids. Germline V gene sequence: CDR1 SGHTA, CDR2 FQGNSA.

This clonotype is medium-sized within its sample. The chain couples TRBV20-1 to TRBJ2-1; D is possibly TRBD2 (5 bases). CDR1 is DFQATT, CDR2 SNEGSKA, per germline (reference sequence). Trimming stripped 5 bases from V and 5 bases from J, with 19 bases between. CDR3 length equals 15 residues. For the CDR3, the DNA is TGCAGTGCTCAGATCCGGGGTAGCGTCAACAATGAGCAGTTCTTC. It yields the protein CSAQIRGSVNNEQFF.

By sample fraction, this clonotype is medium-sized (0.01 to 0.1%). The V call is TRBV28, the J call TRBJ1-5; 10 positions agree with TRBD1. CDR1 is MDHEN, CDR2 SYDVKM, per germline. This CDR3 comprises 18 residues. Unmatched junction bases numbered 11, after V lost 4 bases and J lost 2 bases. CDR3 DNA sequence: TGTGCCAGCAGTTCGTCGAAGACAGGGGGCTACGGCAATCAGCCCCAGCATTTT. It translates to CASSSSKTGGYGNQPQHF.

This clonotype is medium-sized within its sample. This CDR3 reads CAWSSQRGRFYGYTF. CDR3 bases: TGTGCCTGGAGCTCCCAGAGGGGGCGCTTCTATGGCTACACCTTC. This sequence joins TRBV30 and TRBJ1-2; 7 bases match TRBD1. The V and J ends lost 3 bases and 4 bases, in that order; junction bases with no gene match: 11. Per the germline V gene, CDR1 is GTSNPN and CDR2 is SVGIG (reference sequence). This CDR3 contains 15 residues.

This clonotype is labeled large (0.1 to 1%). The chain uses TRBV10-2 and TRBJ2-7; TRBD2 aligns across 10 bases. This CDR3 region has 16 residues. Germline lookup yields CDR1 WSHSY and CDR2 SAAADI. V was clipped by 4 bases and J by 3 bases; unmatched bases: 9. This CDR3 is CASSGGGSGGFYEQYF. The CDR3 bases are TGCGCCAGCAGTGGGGGTGGTAGCGGGGGGTTCTACGAGCAGTACTTC.

Notes on this clonotype: This could be a read error, since a much larger clone is one nucleotide away. This chain uses TRBV9 with TRBJ2-5; 10 bases are shared with TRBD2. The trim removed 0 bases at V and 2 bases at J, leaving 4 bases unmatched. This CDR3 is built from 16 residues. Germline V gene data show CDR1 as SGDLS and CDR2 as YYNGEE. The CDR3 sequence: CASSVGSGGGQETQYF. The CDR3 DNA sequence: TGTGCCAGCAGCGTAGGGAGCGGGGGGGGGCAAGAGACCCAGTACTTC.

Worth noting for this clonotype: A much larger clone sits a single nucleotide away, making a read error possible. The chain has TRBV27 and TRBJ2-5, with D perhaps matching TRBD1 or TRBD2 (5 bases each). Gene TRBJ2-1 matches the end of the DNA better, so the J call may be wrong. CDR3 size: 15 residues. Germline V gene data show CDR1 as MNHEY and CDR2 as SMNVEV (reference sequence). For the CDR3, the DNA is TGTGCCAGCAGTTTTTCCGGGACGAGGGGCTATGATCAGTTCTTC. This sequence encodes CASSFSGTRGYDQFF.

Judged by abundance, this clonotype is medium-sized. V usage is TRBV28 and J usage is TRBJ1-5; D may be TRBD1 (5 bases). Trimming cost V 6 bases and J 6 bases, with 12 bases left between them. This CDR3 has 13 amino acids. Germline V gives CDR1 MDHEN, CDR2 SYDVKM. The DNA for the CDR3 is TGTGCCAGCAGGACAAATCAGGGTCAGCCCCAGCATTTT. Amino acids: CASRTNQGQPQHF.

This clonotype is classed as large. The V gene is TRBV18, the J gene TRBJ2-2; D uncertain. The CDR3 is 14 residues long. V lost 3 bases, J lost 1 base, and 6 bases lay in between. The germline V gene has CDR1 KGHSH and CDR2 LQKENI. CDR3 in amino acids: CASSPPKNTGELFF. For the CDR3, the DNA is TGTGCCAGCTCACCCCCCAAGAACACCGGGGAGCTGTTTTTT.

By frequency in the sample, this clonotype is medium-sized. This chain uses TRBV20-1 with TRBJ1-3; D call uncertain. Germline V gene data show CDR1 as DFQATT and CDR2 as SNEGSKA (reference sequence). The CDR3 is 13 residues long. V shed 3 bases and J shed 4 bases, with 10 bases lying between them. In DNA form, the CDR3 reads TGCAGTGCTAGTTTTACAGTCGGAAACACCATATATTTT. It specifies CSASFTVGNTIYF.